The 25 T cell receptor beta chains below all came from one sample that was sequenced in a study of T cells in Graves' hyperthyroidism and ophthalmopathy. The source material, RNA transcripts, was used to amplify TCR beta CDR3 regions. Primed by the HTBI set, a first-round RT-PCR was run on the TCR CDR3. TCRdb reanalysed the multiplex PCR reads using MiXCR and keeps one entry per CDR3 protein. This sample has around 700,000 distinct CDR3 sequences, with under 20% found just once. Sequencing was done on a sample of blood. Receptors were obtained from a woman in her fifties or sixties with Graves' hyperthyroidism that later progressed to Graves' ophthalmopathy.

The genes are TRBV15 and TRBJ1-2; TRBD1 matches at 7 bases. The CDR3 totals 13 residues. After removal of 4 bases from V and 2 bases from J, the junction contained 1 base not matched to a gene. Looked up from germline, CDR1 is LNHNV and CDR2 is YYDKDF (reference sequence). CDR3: CATSTGQNYGYTF. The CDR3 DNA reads TGTGCCACCAGCACGGGACAGAACTATGGCTACACCTTC.

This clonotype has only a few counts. CDR3 residues: CASSQVPRHEQYF. The CDR3 DNA reads as TGTGCCAGCAGCCAAGTTCCGCGCCACGAGCAGTACTTC. V is TRBV14 and J is TRBJ2-7; D call uncertain. Between the trimmed V and J ends, which lost 1 base and 5 bases, there was a span of 9 bases. Per germline, CDR1 SGHDN and CDR2 FVKESK. The CDR3 contains 13 residues.

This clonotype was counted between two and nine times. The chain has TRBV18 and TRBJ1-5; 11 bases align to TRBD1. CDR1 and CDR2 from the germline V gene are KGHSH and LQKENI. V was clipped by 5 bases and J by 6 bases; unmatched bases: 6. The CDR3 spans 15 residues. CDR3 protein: CASSRDRGGGQPQHF. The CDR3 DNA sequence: TGTGCCAGCTCAAGGGACAGGGGGGGCGGTCAGCCCCAGCATTTT. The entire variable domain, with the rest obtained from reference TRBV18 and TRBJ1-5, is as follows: NAGVMQNPRHLVRRRGQEARLRCSPMKGHSHVYWYRQLPEEGLKFMVYLQKENIIDESGMPKERFSAEFPKEGPSILRIQQVVRGDSAAYFCASSRDRGGGQPQHFGDGTRLSIL.

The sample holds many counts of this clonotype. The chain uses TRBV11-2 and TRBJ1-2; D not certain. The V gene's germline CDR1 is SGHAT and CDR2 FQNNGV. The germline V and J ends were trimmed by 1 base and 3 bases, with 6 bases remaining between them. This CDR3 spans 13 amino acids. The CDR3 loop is CASSLAQDYGYTF. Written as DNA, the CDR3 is TGTGCCAGCAGCTTAGCCCAGGACTATGGCTACACCTTC.

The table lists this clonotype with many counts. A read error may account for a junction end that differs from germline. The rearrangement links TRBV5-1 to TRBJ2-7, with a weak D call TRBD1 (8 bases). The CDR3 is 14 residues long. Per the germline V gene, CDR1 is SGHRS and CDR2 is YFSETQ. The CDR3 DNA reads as TGTGCCAGCAGCTTAACAGGGGGGGCCTACGAGCAGTACTTC. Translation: CASSLTGGAYEQYF. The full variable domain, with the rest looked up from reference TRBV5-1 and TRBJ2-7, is KAGVTQTPRYLIKTRGQQVTLSCSPISGHRSVSWYQQTPGQGLQFLFEYFSETQRNKGNFPGRFSGRQFSNSRSEMNVSTLELGDSALYLCASSLTGGAYEQYFGPGTRLTVT.

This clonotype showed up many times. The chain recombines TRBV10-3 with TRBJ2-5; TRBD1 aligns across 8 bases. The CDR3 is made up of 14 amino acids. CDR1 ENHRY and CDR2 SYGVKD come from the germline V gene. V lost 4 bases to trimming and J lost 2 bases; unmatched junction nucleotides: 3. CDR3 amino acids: CAISGDRNQETQYF. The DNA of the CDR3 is TGTGCCATCAGTGGGGACAGGAATCAAGAGACCCAGTACTTC.

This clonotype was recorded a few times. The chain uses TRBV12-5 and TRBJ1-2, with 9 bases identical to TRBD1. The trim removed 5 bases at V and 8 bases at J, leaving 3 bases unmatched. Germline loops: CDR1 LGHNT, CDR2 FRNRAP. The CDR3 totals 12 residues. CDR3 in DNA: TGTGCTAGTGGTGACGGACAGGGGGGCTACACCTTC. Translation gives CASGDGQGGYTF.

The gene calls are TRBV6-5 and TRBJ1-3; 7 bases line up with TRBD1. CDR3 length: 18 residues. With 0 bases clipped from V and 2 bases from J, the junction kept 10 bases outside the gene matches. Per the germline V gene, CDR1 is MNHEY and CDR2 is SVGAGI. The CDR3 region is CASSYSPGGEYPGNTIYF. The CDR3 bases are TGTGCCAGCAGTTACTCCCCAGGGGGGGAATATCCTGGAAACACCATATATTTT.

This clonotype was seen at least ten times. CDR3 in amino acids: CSASPRTGLMNTEAFF. CDR3 bases: TGCAGTGCTAGCCCCCGGACAGGGCTCATGAACACTGAAGCTTTCTTT. The genes are TRBV20-1 and TRBJ1-1; TRBD1 agrees at 8 bases. The CDR3 loop spans 16 amino acids. CDR1 is DFQATT and CDR2 is SNEGSKA in the germline V gene (reference sequence). Losses at the gene ends were 3 bases for V and 0 bases for J; bases not matched to a gene: 9.

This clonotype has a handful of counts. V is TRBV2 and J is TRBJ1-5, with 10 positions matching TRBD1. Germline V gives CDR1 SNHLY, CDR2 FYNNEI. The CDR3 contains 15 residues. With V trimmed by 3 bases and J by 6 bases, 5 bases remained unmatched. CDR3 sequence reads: CASSDGQGEGQPQHF. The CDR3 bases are TGTGCCAGCAGTGACGGACAGGGGGAGGGTCAGCCCCAGCATTTT.

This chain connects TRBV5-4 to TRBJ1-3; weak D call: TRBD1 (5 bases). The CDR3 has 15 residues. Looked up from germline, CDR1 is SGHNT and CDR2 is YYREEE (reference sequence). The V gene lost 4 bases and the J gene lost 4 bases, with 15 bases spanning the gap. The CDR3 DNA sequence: TGTGCCAGCAGCACGGGGCCCAGCAGAGGAAACACCATATATTTT. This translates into CASSTGPSRGNTIYF. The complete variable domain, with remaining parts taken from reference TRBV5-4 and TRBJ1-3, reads ETGVTQSPTHLIKTRGQQVTLRCSSQSGHNTVSWYQQALGQGPQFIFQYYREEENGRGNFPPRFSGLQFPNYSSELNVNALELDDSALYLCASSTGPSRGNTIYFGEGSWLTVV.

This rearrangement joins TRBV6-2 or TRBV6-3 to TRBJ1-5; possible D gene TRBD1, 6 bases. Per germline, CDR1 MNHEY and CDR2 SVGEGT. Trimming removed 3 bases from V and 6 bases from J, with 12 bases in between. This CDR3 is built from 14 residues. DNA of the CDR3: TGTGCCAGCAGTTATTCAGGGGCGCCTCAGCCCCAGCATTTT. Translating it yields CASSYSGAPQPQHF.

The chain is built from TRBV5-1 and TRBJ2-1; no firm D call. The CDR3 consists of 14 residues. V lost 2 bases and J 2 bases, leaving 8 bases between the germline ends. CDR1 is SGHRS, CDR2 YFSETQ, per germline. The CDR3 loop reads CASSFRLPYNEQFF. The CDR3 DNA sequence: TGCGCCAGCAGCTTCAGGCTGCCCTACAATGAGCAGTTCTTC.

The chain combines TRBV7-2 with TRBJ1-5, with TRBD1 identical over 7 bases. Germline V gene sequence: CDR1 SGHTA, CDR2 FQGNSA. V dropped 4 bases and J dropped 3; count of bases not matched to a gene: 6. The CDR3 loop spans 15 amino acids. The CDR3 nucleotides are TGTGCCAGCAGCTCAGGGGGGACGGACAATCAGCCCCAGCATTTT. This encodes CASSSGGTDNQPQHF.

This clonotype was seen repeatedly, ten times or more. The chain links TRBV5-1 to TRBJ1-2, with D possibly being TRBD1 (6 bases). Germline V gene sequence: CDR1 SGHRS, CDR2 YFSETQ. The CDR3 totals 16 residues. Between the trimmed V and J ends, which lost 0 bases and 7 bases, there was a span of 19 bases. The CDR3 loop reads CASSLGSVGGASGYTF. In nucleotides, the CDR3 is TGCGCCAGCAGCTTGGGGAGTGTTGGGGGCGCGTCTGGCTACACCTTC.

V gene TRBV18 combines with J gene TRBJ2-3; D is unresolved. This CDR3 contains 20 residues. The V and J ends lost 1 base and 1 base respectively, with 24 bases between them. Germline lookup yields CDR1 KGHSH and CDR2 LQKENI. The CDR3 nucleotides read TGTGCCAGCTCACCACTCGGCACAGCCTTACTTTTCAACGGCACAGATACGCAGTATTTT. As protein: CASSPLGTALLFNGTDTQYF.

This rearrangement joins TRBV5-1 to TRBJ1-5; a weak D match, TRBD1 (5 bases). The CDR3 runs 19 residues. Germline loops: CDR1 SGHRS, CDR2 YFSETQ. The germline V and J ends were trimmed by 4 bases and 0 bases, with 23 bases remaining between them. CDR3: CASSPGGTAGAYSNQPQHF. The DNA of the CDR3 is TGCGCCAGCAGCCCGGGGGGGACCGCGGGAGCTTATAGCAATCAGCCCCAGCATTTT.

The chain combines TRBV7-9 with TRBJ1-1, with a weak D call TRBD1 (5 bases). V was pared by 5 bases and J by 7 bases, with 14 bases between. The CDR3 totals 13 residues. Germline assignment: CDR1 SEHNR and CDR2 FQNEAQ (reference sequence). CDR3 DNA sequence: TGTGCCAGCAGCCCCCAAACCGACAGTGAAGCTTTCTTT. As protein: CASSPQTDSEAFF.

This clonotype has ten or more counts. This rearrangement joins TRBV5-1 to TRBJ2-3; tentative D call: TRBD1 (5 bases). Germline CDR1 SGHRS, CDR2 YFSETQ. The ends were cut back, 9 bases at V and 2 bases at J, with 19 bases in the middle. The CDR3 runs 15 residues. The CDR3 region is CATSRGAGDTDTQYF. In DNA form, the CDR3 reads TGCGCCACCTCCCGTGGGGCTGGGGACACAGATACGCAGTATTTT.

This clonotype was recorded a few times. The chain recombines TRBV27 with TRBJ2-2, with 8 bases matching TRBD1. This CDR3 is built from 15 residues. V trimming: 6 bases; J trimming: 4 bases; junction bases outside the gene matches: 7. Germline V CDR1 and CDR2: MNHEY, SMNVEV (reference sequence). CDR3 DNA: TGTGCCAGCAGGCCAGGGGGCAGCGGCACCGGGGAGCTGTTTTTT. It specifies CASRPGGSGTGELFF.

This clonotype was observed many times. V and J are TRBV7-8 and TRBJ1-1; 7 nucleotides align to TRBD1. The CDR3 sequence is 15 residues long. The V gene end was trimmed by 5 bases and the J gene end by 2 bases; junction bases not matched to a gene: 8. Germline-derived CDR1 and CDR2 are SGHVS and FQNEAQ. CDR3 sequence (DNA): TGTGCCAGCAGCGGACGGACAGGAGCAAACACTGAAGCTTTCTTT. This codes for CASSGRTGANTEAFF.

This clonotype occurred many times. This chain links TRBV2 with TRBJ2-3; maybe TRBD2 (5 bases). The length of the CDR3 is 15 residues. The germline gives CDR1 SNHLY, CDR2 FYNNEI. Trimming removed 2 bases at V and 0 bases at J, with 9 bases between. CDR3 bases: TGTGCCAGCAGTGAACGGCGGGCTAGCACAGATACGCAGTATTTT. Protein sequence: CASSERRASTDTQYF.

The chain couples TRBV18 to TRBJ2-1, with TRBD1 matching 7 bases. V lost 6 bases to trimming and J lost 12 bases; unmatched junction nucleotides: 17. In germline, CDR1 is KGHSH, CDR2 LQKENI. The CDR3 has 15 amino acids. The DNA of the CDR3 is TGTGCCAGCTCCCCCCGGGACAGAGTAATTGGGGGGCAGTTCTTC. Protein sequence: CASSPRDRVIGGQFF.

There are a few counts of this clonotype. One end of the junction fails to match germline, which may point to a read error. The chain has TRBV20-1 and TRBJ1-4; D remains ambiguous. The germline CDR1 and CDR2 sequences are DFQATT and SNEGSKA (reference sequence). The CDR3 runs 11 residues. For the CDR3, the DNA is TGCAGTGCTGGAGACCCCGAAAAACTGTTTTTT. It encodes CSAGDPEKLFF.

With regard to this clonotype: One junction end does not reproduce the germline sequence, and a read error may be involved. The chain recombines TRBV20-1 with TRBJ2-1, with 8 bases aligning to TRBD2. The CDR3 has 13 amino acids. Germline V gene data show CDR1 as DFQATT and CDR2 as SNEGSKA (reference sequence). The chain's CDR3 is CGALAGSYNEQFF. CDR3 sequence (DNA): TGCGGTGCGCTAGCGGGCTCCTACAATGAGCAGTTCTTC.